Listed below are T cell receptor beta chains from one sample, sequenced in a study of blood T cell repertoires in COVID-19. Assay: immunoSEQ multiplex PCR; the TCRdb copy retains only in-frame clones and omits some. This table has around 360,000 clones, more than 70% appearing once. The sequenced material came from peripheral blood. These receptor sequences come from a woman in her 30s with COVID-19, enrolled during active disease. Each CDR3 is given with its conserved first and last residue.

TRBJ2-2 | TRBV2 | CARRTEAGELFF
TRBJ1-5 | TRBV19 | CASNSRKGGRPGGNQPQHF
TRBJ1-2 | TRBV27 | CASSLRQGGGYTF
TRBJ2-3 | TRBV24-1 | CATSSSTDTQYF
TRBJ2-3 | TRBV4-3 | CASSRGLWTGSTDTQYF
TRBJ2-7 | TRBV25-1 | CAGGGAIYEQYF
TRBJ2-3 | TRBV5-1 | CASSLATSGSTDTQYF
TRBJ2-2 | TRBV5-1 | CASSLAGASGIWELFF
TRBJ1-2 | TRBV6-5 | CASRPGQVDYGYTF
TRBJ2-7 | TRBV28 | CASSLKVGRDEQYF